The rows below give T cell receptor beta chains drawn from one sample of a study of T cell changes during pregnancy in multiple sclerosis. Here immunoSEQ multiplex PCR was the method, and the copy in TCRdb shows in-frame clones only, minus some. The data hold 50,000 or so clones, with around 94% observed a single time. The starting material was CD4+ T cells from peripheral blood mononuclear cells, obtained in the third trimester of pregnancy. The receptors derive from a female donor with multiple sclerosis, enrolled in a pregnancy study. Each CDR3 is given with its conserved first and last residue. The order of the fields is CDR3 length, J gene, V gene, clone size, D gene, CDR3 protein, CDR3 DNA. D genes are given only for firm matches. Not all rows give a size; the values are once, few, many and, for expanded clones, a class.

>17|TRBJ1-2|TRBV5-4|-|-
CASSLDRSSVTNYGYTF
TGTGCCAGCAGCTTGGACAGGAGTTCGGTCACTAACTATGGCTACACCTTC
>14|TRBJ2-3|TRBV6-5|-|-
CASSYRGNTDTQYF
TGTGCCAGCAGTTATAGGGGGAACACAGATACGCAGTATTTT
>14|TRBJ2-1|TRBV18|-|-
CASSPPGRINEQFF
TGTGCCAGCTCACCACCGGGCAGAATCAATGAGCAGTTCTTC
>13|TRBJ1-1|TRBV2|-|-
CASSPGTWVEAFF
TGTGCCAGCAGCCCGGGGACTTGGGTTGAAGCTTTCTTT
>14|TRBJ2-3|TRBV7-3|-|TRBD2
CASSPGLAGDTQYF
TGTGCCAGCAGCCCCGGACTAGCGGGGGATACGCAGTATTTT
>16|TRBJ2-7|TRBV10-3|once|-
CAISESKTVGSYEQYF
TGTGCCATCAGTGAGTCAAAGACAGTGGGATCCTACGAGCAGTACTTC
>14|TRBJ1-6|TRBV5-6|-|TRBD1
CASSLPGQGRPLHF
TGTGCCAGCAGCTTACCGGGACAGGGCAGACCCCTCCACTTT
>16|TRBJ2-2|TRBV15|-|TRBD1
CATSRAGTGRNGELFF
TGTGCCACCAGCAGAGCCGGGACAGGGAGGAACGGGGAGCTGTTTTTT
>13|TRBJ2-4|TRBV19|-|-
CASREGPKNIQYF
TGTGCCAGTAGGGAGGGCCCAAAAAACATTCAGTACTTC
>13|TRBJ2-7|TRBV7-2|-|TRBD2
CASSPRGGYEQYF
TGTGCCAGCAGCCCGCGGGGGGGCTACGAGCAGTACTTC
>15|TRBJ1-1|TRBV11-2|few|-
CASSLAPQGRTEAFF
TGTGCCAGCAGCTTAGCCCCACAGGGACGGACTGAAGCTTTCTTT
>15|TRBJ2-5|TRBV15|-|TRBD2
CATSRDGLEMETQYF
TGTGCCACCAGCAGAGACGGACTAGAAATGGAGACCCAGTACTTC
>15|TRBJ2-2|TRBV29-1|few|-
CSVGLGGVNTGELFF
TGCAGCGTCGGGTTGGGCGGGGTTAACACCGGGGAGCTGTTTTTT
>15|TRBJ1-2|TRBV7-2|-|TRBD1
CASSQFGQGTYGYTF
TGTGCCAGCAGCCAATTCGGACAGGGGACCTATGGCTACACCTTC
>13|TRBJ2-3|TRBV5-6|-|-
CASSIQYSDTQYF
TGTGCCAGCAGCATACAATATTCAGATACGCAGTATTTT
>13|TRBJ2-4|TRBV18|-|-
CASSETSENIQYF
TGTGCCAGCTCGGAGACTTCGGAGAACATTCAGTACTTC
>16|TRBJ2-7|TRBV7-2|-|TRBD2
CASSLFTSGVGYEQYF
TGTGCCAGCAGCTTATTTACTAGCGGGGTAGGGTACGAGCAGTACTTC
>11|TRBJ2-7|TRBV6-1|-|-
CASTLSYEQYF
TGTGCCAGCACCCTCTCCTACGAGCAGTACTTC
>15|TRBJ2-5|TRBV5-4|-|-
CASSPGGTARETQYF
TGTGCCAGCAGCCCAGGAGGGACAGCCAGGGAGACCCAGTACTTC
>10|TRBJ1-2|TRBV21-1|-|-
CASSKSHYTF
TGTGCCAGCAGCAAATCACACTACACCTTC
>13|TRBJ2-5|TRBV2|-|-
CASSEARGGTQYF
TGTGCCAGCAGTGAAGCCCGAGGCGGGACCCAGTACTTC
>15|TRBJ1-4|TRBV6-1|-|TRBD1
CASSDPRGRFEKLFF
TGTGCCAGCAGTGACCCCAGGGGGCGATTTGAAAAACTGTTTTTT
>16|TRBJ2-3|TRBV9|-|TRBD1
CASSVRQGALADTQYF
TGTGCCAGCAGCGTCCGACAGGGGGCGTTGGCAGATACGCAGTATTTT
>14|TRBJ1-1|TRBV30|-|-
CAWSVIRVNTEAFF
TGTGCCTGGAGTGTAATCCGGGTGAACACTGAAGCTTTCTTT
>15|TRBJ1-6|TRBV4-3|-|TRBD1
CASSQVETGGLPLHF
TGCGCCAGCAGCCAAGTTGAGACAGGGGGCCTCCCCCTCCACTTT
>15|TRBJ2-1|TRBV7-3|-|-
CASSSTFGGTNEQFF
TGTGCCAGCAGCTCCACGTTTGGCGGGACCAATGAGCAGTTCTTC
>15|TRBJ1-2|TRBV6-4|once|TRBD1
CASSGLAGGYYGYTF
TGTGCCAGCAGTGGGCTCGCAGGGGGGTACTATGGCTACACCTTC
>15|TRBJ2-4|TRBV18|-|TRBD1
CASSWTGEAKNIQYF
TGTGCCAGCTCATGGACAGGGGAAGCCAAAAACATTCAGTACTTC
>15|TRBJ2-1|TRBV6-4|-|TRBD2
CASSFRGGSYNEQFF
TGTGCCAGCAGTTTTCGGGGGGGGTCCTACAATGAGCAGTTCTTC
>11|TRBJ2-1|TRBV7-9|-|-
CASNRYNEQFF
TGTGCCAGCAACCGGTACAATGAGCAGTTCTTC
>14|TRBJ2-7|TRBV9|-|TRBD2
CASSVASGGYEQYF
TGTGCCAGCAGCGTCGCTAGCGGGGGATACGAGCAGTACTTC
>13|TRBJ1-2|TRBV4-2|-|-
CASSQGQNYGYTF
TGTGCCAGCAGCCAAGGACAAAACTATGGCTACACCTTC
>17|TRBJ2-2|TRBV5-4|-|-
CASSLDRRRTNTGELFF
TGTGCCAGCAGCTTGGACCGGAGACGGACAAACACCGGGGAGCTGTTTTTT
>13|TRBJ1-5|TRBV7-2|-|-
CASSRTMDQPQHF
TGTGCCAGCAGCCGTACTATGGATCAGCCCCAGCATTTT
>14|TRBJ2-4|TRBV18|-|TRBD1
CASSLTGTEGIQYF
TGTGCCAGCTCACTTACCGGGACAGAGGGCATTCAGTACTTC
>14|TRBJ1-1|TRBV6-1|-|-
CASTAGQMNTEAFF
TGTGCCAGCACGGCCGGACAGATGAACACTGAAGCTTTCTTT
>15|TRBJ2-1|TRBV11-1|once|-
CASRVQGSSYNEQFF
TGTGCCAGCAGGGTACAGGGAAGCTCCTACAATGAGCAGTTCTTC
>18|TRBJ1-2|TRBV7-2|-|TRBD1
CASSLMGQGIGGAYGYTF
TGTGCCAGCAGCTTAATGGGACAGGGGATTGGGGGAGCTTATGGCTACACCTTC
>14|TRBJ1-4|TRBV7-6|-|-
CASSTHRYNEKLFF
TGTGCCAGCAGCACCCACAGATATAATGAAAAACTGTTTTTT
>13|TRBJ2-1|TRBV11-3|-|TRBD2
CASSYGEGDEQFF
TGTGCCAGCAGCTACGGGGAGGGCGATGAGCAGTTCTTC
>15|TRBJ2-2|TRBV6-6|-|-
CASSLDRPNTGELFF
TGTGCCAGCAGCCTCGACAGACCGAACACCGGGGAGCTGTTTTTT
>14|TRBJ1-1|TRBV7-6|once|-
CASSLGHMNTEAFF
TGTGCCAGCAGCTTAGGGCATATGAACACTGAAGCTTTCTTT
>16|TRBJ2-2|TRBV21-1|-|-
CASSKGTGANTGELFF
TGTGCCAGCAGCAAAGGTACAGGGGCGAACACCGGGGAGCTGTTTTTT
>17|TRBJ1-2|TRBV7-2|-|TRBD1
CASSLPGQGGLGYGYTF
TGTGCCAGCAGCTTACCGGGACAGGGGGGACTCGGCTATGGCTACACCTTC
>18|TRBJ1-6|TRBV11-2|-|-
CASSDHRSPGSYNSPLHF
TGTGCCAGCAGCGACCACAGGAGCCCGGGCTCCTATAATTCACCCCTCCACTTT
>17|TRBJ1-1|TRBV21-1|-|-
CASSAHVSGGDRTEAFF
TGTGCCAGCAGTGCACACGTGTCAGGGGGCGACCGGACTGAAGCTTTCTTT
>17|TRBJ2-7|TRBV4-2|-|TRBD2
CASSQGVGLAGGYEQYF
TGTGCCAGCAGCCAAGGGGTAGGGCTAGCGGGGGGGTACGAGCAGTACTTC
>14|TRBJ2-1|TRBV10-3|-|-
CAISAAGTYNEQFF
TGTGCCATCAGTGCGGCGGGGACCTACAATGAGCAGTTCTTC
>20|TRBJ2-5|TRBV2|once|TRBD2
CASSEPRTSGGLRGGGTQYF
TGTGCCAGCAGTGAGCCCCGGACTAGCGGGGGGCTAAGGGGCGGTGGGACCCAGTACTTC
>17|TRBJ2-5|TRBV18|-|TRBD2
CASSPLASGSSQETQYF
TGTGCCAGCTCACCACTGGCTAGCGGCTCATCCCAAGAGACCCAGTACTTC
>17|TRBJ1-4|TRBV18|-|-
CASSLKSGGTPSEKLFF
TGTGCCAGCTCACTCAAGTCCGGGGGAACGCCTTCTGAAAAACTGTTTTTT
>13|TRBJ2-1|TRBV9|-|-
CASSLNPGEEQFF
TGTGCCAGCAGTCTCAATCCAGGGGAAGAGCAGTTCTTC
>14|TRBJ1-2|TRBV19|-|TRBD1
CASSTVQGARGYTF
TGTGCCAGTAGTACGGTACAGGGGGCGCGTGGCTACACCTTC
>14|TRBJ1-1|TRBV29-1|-|-
CSVLSGSGNTEAFF
TGCAGCGTCCTGTCGGGGTCTGGGAACACTGAAGCTTTCTTT
>16|TRBJ1-5|TRBV4-3|-|-
CASSPSSGYSNQPQHF
TGCGCCAGCAGCCCATCCTCGGGGTATAGCAATCAGCCCCAGCATTTT
>12|TRBJ2-7|TRBV10-3|-|-
CAVSGSSYEQYF
TGTGCCGTGAGCGGCAGCTCCTACGAGCAGTACTTC
>13|TRBJ1-4|TRBV30|-|TRBD1
CAWTGQAFEKLFF
TGTGCCTGGACGGGACAGGCTTTTGAAAAACTGTTTTTT
>13|TRBJ1-6|TRBV7-6|-|-
CASSLTRVSPLHF
TGTGCCAGCAGCTTAACGAGGGTCTCACCCCTCCACTTT
>13|TRBJ1-2|TRBV18|once|-
CASSPQGAGGYTF
TGTGCCAGCTCACCACAAGGGGCTGGAGGCTACACCTTC
>15|TRBJ1-4|TRBV4-2|-|-
CASSQEQGEDEKLFF
TGTGCCAGCAGCCAAGAACAGGGCGAAGATGAAAAACTGTTTTTT